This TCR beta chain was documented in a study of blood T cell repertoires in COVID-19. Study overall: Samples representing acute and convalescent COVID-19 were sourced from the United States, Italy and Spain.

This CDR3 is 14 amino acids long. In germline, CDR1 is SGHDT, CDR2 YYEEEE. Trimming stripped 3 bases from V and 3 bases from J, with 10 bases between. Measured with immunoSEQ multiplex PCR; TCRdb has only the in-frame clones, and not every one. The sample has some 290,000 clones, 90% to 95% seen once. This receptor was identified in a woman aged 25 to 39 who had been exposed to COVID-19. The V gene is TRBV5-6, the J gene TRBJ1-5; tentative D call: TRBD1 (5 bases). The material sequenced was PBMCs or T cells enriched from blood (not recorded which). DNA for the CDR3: TGTGCCAGCAGCTCCCAGGGTTTCAATCAGCCCCAGCATTTT. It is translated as CASSSQGFNQPQHF.